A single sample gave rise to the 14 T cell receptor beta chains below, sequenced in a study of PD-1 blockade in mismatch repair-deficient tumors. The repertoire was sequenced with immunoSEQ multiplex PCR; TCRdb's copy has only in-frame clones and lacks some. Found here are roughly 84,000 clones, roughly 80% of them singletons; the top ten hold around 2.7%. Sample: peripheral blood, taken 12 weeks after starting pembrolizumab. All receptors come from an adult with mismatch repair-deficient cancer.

This chain's CDR3 is CASSLQGPSYEQYF. CDR3 sequence (DNA): TGTGCCAGCAGCTTACAGGGGCCATCCTACGAGCAGTACTTC. The chain links TRBV7-9 to TRBJ2-7; possible D gene TRBD1, 6 bases. The length of the CDR3 is 14 residues. V was trimmed by 2 bases and J by 1 base, leaving 9 bases between them. From germline, CDR1 is SEHNR and CDR2 FQNEAQ (reference sequence).

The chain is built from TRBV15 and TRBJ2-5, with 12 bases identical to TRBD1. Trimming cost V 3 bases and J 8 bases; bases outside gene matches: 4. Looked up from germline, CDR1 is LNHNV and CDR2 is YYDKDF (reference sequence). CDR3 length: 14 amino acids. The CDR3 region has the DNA TGTGCCACCAGCAGGGGACAGGGGGCAGGTACCCAGTACTTC. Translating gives CATSRGQGAGTQYF.

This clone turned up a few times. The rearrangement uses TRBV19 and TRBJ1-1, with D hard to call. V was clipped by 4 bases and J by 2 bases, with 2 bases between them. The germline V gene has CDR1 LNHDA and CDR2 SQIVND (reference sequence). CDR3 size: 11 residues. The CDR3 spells CASSTNTEAFF. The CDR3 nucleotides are TGTGCCAGTAGTACAAACACTGAAGCTTTCTTT. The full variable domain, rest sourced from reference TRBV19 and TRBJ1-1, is DGGITQSPKYLFRKEGQNVTLSCEQNLNHDAMYWYRQDPGQGLRLIYYSQIVNDFQKGDIAEGYSVSREKKESFPLTVTSAQKNPTAFYLCASSTNTEAFFGQGTRLTVV.

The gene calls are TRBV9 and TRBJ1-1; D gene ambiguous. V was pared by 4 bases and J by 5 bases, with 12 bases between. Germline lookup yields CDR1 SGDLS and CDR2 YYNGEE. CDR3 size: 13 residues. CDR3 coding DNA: TGTGCCAGCAGCCCGTGGGGTGAGACTGAAGCTTTCTTT. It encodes CASSPWGETEAFF.

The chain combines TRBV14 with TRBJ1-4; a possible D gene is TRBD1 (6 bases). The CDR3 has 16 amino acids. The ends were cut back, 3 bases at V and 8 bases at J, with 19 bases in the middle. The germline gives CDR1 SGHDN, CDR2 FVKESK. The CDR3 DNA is TGTGCCAGCAGCCAGGCTTATACAGGGCAAAGCGAAAAACTGTTTTTT. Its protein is CASSQAYTGQSEKLFF.

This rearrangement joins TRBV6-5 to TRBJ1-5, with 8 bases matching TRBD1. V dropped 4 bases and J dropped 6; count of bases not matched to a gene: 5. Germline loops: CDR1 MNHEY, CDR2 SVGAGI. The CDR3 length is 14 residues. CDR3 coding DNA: TGTGCCAGCAGTTTAACAGGGGGAGGTCAGCCCCAGCATTTT. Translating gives CASSLTGGGQPQHF.

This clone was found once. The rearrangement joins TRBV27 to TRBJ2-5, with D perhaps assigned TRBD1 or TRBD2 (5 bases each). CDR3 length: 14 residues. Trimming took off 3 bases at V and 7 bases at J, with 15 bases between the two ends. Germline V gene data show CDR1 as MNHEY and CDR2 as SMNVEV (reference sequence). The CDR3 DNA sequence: TGTGCCAGCAGTTTGTACGGGACCCCCGGGACCCAGTACTTC. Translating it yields CASSLYGTPGTQYF.

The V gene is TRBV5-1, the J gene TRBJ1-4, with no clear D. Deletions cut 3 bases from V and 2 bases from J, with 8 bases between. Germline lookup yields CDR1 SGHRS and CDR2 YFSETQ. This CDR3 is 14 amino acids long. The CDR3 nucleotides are TGCGCCAGCAGCTACGAAGGCACTAATGAAAAACTGTTTTTT. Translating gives CASSYEGTNEKLFF.

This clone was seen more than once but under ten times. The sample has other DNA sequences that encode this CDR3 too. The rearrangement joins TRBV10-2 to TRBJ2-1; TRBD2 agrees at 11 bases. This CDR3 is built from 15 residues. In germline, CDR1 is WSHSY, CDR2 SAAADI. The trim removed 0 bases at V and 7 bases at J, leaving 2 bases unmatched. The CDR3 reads CASSESLAGGNEQFF. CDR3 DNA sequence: TGCGCCAGCAGTGAGTCGTTAGCGGGAGGGAATGAGCAGTTCTTC.

CDR3 DNA sequence: TGTGCCAGCAGCCGAAGGGGAGCGGGGACAAGCAATGAGCAGTTCTTC. As protein: CASSRRGAGTSNEQFF. The chain carries TRBV11-2 and TRBJ2-1; TRBD2 is a possible D gene (7 bases). The CDR3 sequence is 16 residues long. Germline V gene lookup returns CDR1 SGHAT and CDR2 FQNNGV. The V end was cut by 5 bases, the J end by 6 bases, with 20 bases between.

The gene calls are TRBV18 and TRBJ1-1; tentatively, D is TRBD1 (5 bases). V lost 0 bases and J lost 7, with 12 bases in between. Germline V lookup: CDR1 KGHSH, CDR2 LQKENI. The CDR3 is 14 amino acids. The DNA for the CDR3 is TGTGCCAGCTCACCACCGGAGGGACGGTATGAAGCTTTCTTT. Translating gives CASSPPEGRYEAFF.

The CDR3 loop is CASSALAGINEQYF. CDR3 in DNA: TGTGCCAGCAGTGCGCTAGCGGGAATCAACGAGCAGTACTTC. The J gene is TRBJ2-5, the V gene TRBV6-1, with TRBD2 matching over 9 bases. The last part of the DNA fits TRBJ2-7 better; the J call may be wrong. The V gene's germline CDR1 is MNHNS and CDR2 SASEGT. The CDR3 extends over 14 amino acids.

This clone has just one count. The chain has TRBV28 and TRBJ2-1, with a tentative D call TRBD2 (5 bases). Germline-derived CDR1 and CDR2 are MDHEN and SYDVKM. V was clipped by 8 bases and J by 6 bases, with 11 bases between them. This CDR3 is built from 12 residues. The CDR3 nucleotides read TGTGCCAGCGAGGGTAGAGTCAATGAGCAGTTCTTC. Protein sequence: CASEGRVNEQFF.

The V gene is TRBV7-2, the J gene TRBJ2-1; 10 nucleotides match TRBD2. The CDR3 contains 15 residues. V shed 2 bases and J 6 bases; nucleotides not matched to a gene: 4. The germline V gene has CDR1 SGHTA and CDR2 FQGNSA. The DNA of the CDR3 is TGTGCCAGCAGCTTATCTAGCGGGAGATTCAATGAGCAGTTCTTC. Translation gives CASSLSSGRFNEQFF.